Each of the 13 T cell receptor beta chains below was sequenced from the same sample in a study of graft-versus-host responses after intestinal transplantation. Antigens of these TCRs are unknown. The repertoire was sequenced with immunoSEQ multiplex PCR; TCRdb's copy has only in-frame clones and lacks some. The table includes about 86,000 clones, approximately 90% detected once. Sequenced here: unstimulated CD4+ T cells sorted from spleen or lymph node cells, sampled before transplant. All receptors come from a human donor who was the organ donor for an intestinal transplant.

This chain joins TRBV28 and TRBJ1-5; D unclear. The CDR3 is 13 amino acids. Germline V gives CDR1 MDHEN, CDR2 SYDVKM. Trimming removed 8 bases from V and 5 bases from J, with 13 bases in between. CDR3 nucleotides: TGTGCCAGCCGGTCCGGTTCGGATCAGCCCCAGCATTTT. Protein: CASRSGSDQPQHF.

The chain carries TRBV2 and TRBJ2-2; unclear D gene. CDR3 length: 13 amino acids. The germline CDR1 and CDR2 sequences are SNHLY and FYNNEI. Trimming took off 3 bases at V and 7 bases at J, with 9 bases between the two ends. This CDR3 is CASSESFIGELFF. The CDR3 region has the DNA TGTGCCAGCAGTGAGTCTTTTATCGGGGAGCTGTTTTTT.

V is TRBV7-3 and J is TRBJ1-1, with a tentative D call TRBD1 (6 bases). CDR3 length equals 15 residues. Germline-derived CDR1 and CDR2 are SGHTA and FQGTGA. The ends were cut back, 2 bases at V and 5 bases at J, with 15 bases in the middle. Written as DNA, the CDR3 is TGTGCCAGCAGCTTAGCGGGGGGGCTGAGGACTGAAGCTTTCTTT. This translates into CASSLAGGLRTEAFF.

The J gene is TRBJ1-1, the V gene TRBV2; D remains ambiguous. Germline CDR1 SNHLY, CDR2 FYNNEI. This CDR3 is 10 amino acids long. In DNA, the CDR3 is TGTGACCCTATGAACACTGAAGCTTTCTTT. The encoded protein is CDPMNTEAFF. The complete variable domain, with remaining parts taken from reference TRBV2 and TRBJ1-1, reads EPEVTQTPSHQVTQMGQEVILRCVPISNHLYFYWYRQILGQKVEFLVSFYNNEISEKSEIFDDQFSVERPDGSNFTLKIRSTKLEDSAMYFCDPMNTEAFFGQGTRLTVV.

The V and J genes are TRBV5-8 and TRBJ1-1, with unresolved D. Germline CDR1 and CDR2: SGHTS and YDEGEE. The CDR3 contains 13 residues. Between the trimmed V and J ends, which lost 3 bases and 3 bases, there was a span of 9 bases. The CDR3 coding sequence is TGTGCCAGCAGCTACGAGCGGGACACTGAAGCTTTCTTT. Protein sequence: CASSYERDTEAFF.

The rearrangement links TRBV28 to TRBJ2-4; TRBD2 matches at 7 bases. CDR1 and CDR2 from the germline V gene are MDHEN and SYDVKM. V shed 0 bases and J 6 bases; nucleotides not matched to a gene: 5. This CDR3 is built from 15 residues. CDR3 coding DNA: TGTGCCAGCAGTTTATGGATTAAGCGGGGAAACATTCAGTACTTC. This codes for CASSLWIKRGNIQYF. Full variable domain (rest looked up from reference TRBV28 and TRBJ2-4): DVKVTQSSRYLVKRTGEKVFLECVQDMDHENMFWYRQDPGLGLRLIYFSYDVKMKEKGDIPEGYSVSREKKERFSLILESASTNQTSMYLCASSLWIKRGNIQYFGAGTRLSVL.

There are a few counts of this clone. The V gene is TRBV5-1, the J gene TRBJ1-4, with 10 nucleotides matching TRBD1. CDR3 length: 17 residues. V was clipped by 3 bases and J by 3 bases; unmatched bases: 8. Looked up from germline, CDR1 is SGHRS and CDR2 is YFSETQ. The CDR3 nucleotides are TGCGCCAGCAGCTGGCGGGGACAGGGGACGGCTAATGAAAAACTGTTTTTT. This codes for CASSWRGQGTANEKLFF.

This clone appeared a few times. The chain employs TRBV30 and TRBJ1-2; 8 nucleotides agree with TRBD1. The length of the CDR3 is 16 residues. CDR1 is GTSNPN, CDR2 SVGIG, per germline (reference sequence). V was pared by 4 bases and J by 0 bases, with 10 bases of the junction left unmatched. For the CDR3, the DNA is TGTGCCTGGATCCGGACAGGGTATAGCGCTAACTATGGCTACACCTTC. Translating it yields CAWIRTGYSANYGYTF.

This rearrangement joins TRBV29-1 to TRBJ2-5, with 7 bases fitting TRBD2. Germline assignment: CDR1 SQVTM and CDR2 ANQGSEA. Unmatched junction bases numbered 18, after V lost 5 bases and J lost 9 bases. The CDR3 is 15 residues long. CDR3 DNA: TGCAGCGTTAGGGGAAAAAGCGGGAACCCTGATTCCCAGTACTTC. Amino acid sequence: CSVRGKSGNPDSQYF.

J is TRBJ2-1 and V is TRBV5-4; 10 nucleotides align to TRBD2. V trimming: 0 bases; J trimming: 12 bases; junction bases outside the gene matches: 9. Looked up from germline, CDR1 is SGHNT and CDR2 is YYREEE (reference sequence). The length of the CDR3 is 15 residues. For the CDR3, the DNA is TGTGCCAGCAGCTTGGAAACTAGCGGGGTCTCCAGGCAGTTCTTC. This codes for CASSLETSGVSRQFF. Supplemented by reference TRBV5-4 and TRBJ2-1, the full variable domain reads ETGVTQSPTHLIKTRGQQVTLRCSSQSGHNTVSWYQQALGQGPQFIFQYYREEENGRGNFPPRFSGLQFPNYSSELNVNALELDDSALYLCASSLETSGVSRQFFGPGTRLTVL.

The chain joins TRBV6-1 to TRBJ2-5, with D perhaps TRBD2 (5 bases). The J call may be in error: the DNA end matches TRBJ2-7 better. Germline assignment: CDR1 MNHNS and CDR2 SASEGT. The CDR3 runs to 13 residues. In DNA, the CDR3 is TGTGCCAGCCACGGGGAGTTTACCTACGAGCAGTACTTC. This encodes CASHGEFTYEQYF.

The V call is TRBV4-3, the J call TRBJ2-1; no definite D call. Trimming cost V 0 bases and J 0 bases, with 12 bases left between them. Germline V gene data show CDR1 as LGHNA and CDR2 as YSLEER. This CDR3 region has 17 residues. CDR3 sequence reads: CASSQDTLESSYNEQFF. DNA of the CDR3: TGCGCCAGCAGCCAAGATACTCTAGAAAGCTCCTACAATGAGCAGTTCTTC.

The gene calls are TRBV9 and TRBJ2-7; 8 bases line up with TRBD1. The V gene end was trimmed by 4 bases and the J gene end by 3 bases; junction bases not matched to a gene: 9. This CDR3 spans 15 amino acids. Germline loops: CDR1 SGDLS, CDR2 YYNGEE. CDR3 nucleotides: TGTGCCAGCAGCACACGACAGGGGATGGGCTACGAGCAGTACTTC. Its translation: CASSTRQGMGYEQYF.